Listed here are 29 T cell receptor beta chains from one sample, sequenced in a study of T-cell reconstitution after alpha-beta-depleted transplantation in children. Library preparation (for TCRbeta) was performed with unique molecular identifiers. Using its own MiXCR run on the PCR reads, TCRdb lists one record per CDR3 protein. Here the sample spans about 540,000 distinct CDR3 sequences, roughly 27% being singletons. Sequences were derived from PBMCs, sampled before TCRalphabeta/CD19-depleted stem cell transplant. All receptors come from a boy under three years old with Wiskott-Aldrich syndrome, due to receive a stem cell transplant.

The V gene is TRBV6-1, the J gene TRBJ2-4; D perhaps matches TRBD1 (6 bases). Trimming stripped 5 bases from V and 6 bases from J, with 11 bases between. Germline CDR1 is MNHNS and CDR2 is SASEGT. The CDR3 has 13 residues. In DNA form, the CDR3 reads TGTGCCAGCAGTACAGGGTCTGGAAACATTCAGTACTTC. It translates to CASSTGSGNIQYF.

This chain links TRBV4-2 with TRBJ1-1; D gene uncertain. Trimming took 4 bases from V and 4 from J, leaving 13 bases between them. This CDR3 region has 14 residues. CDR1 is LGHNA and CDR2 is YNFKEQ in the germline V gene. The CDR3 reads CASSREGWGTEAFF. The CDR3 coding sequence is TGTGCCAGCAGCCGGGAGGGATGGGGCACTGAAGCTTTCTTT.

The CDR3 region is CASSQDNQPQHF. The CDR3 bases are TGTGCCAGCAGCCAAGACAATCAGCCCCAGCATTTT. The genes are TRBV4-2 and TRBJ1-5, with D uncertain. CDR1 is LGHNA, CDR2 YNFKEQ, per germline. CDR3 length equals 12 residues. Trimming took 0 bases from V and 3 from J, leaving 0 bases between them.

This clonotype was found many times. This chain connects TRBV15 to TRBJ2-2; 7 positions agree with TRBD2. Germline CDR1 LNHNV, CDR2 YYDKDF (reference sequence). V shed 2 bases and J 0 bases; nucleotides not matched to a gene: 3. CDR3 length equals 16 residues. DNA of the CDR3: TGTGCCACCAGCAGAATGAGCGGGGCGAACACCGGGGAGCTGTTTTTT. Translated, it gives CATSRMSGANTGELFF. The full variable domain, completed using reference TRBV15 and TRBJ2-2, is DAMVIQNPRYQVTQFGKPVTLSCSQTLNHNVMYWYQQKSSQAPKLLFHYYDKDFNNEADTPDNFQSRRPNTSFCFLDIRSPGLGDTAMYLCATSRMSGANTGELFFGEGSRLTVL.

This clonotype appeared a few times. The CDR3 nucleotides read TGCAGTGCCCTCCGGAGGGCAGGGGGAACAGATACGCAGTATTTT. The encoded protein is CSALRRAGGTDTQYF. This chain joins TRBV20-1 and TRBJ2-3; tentative D call: TRBD1 (7 bases). In germline, CDR1 is DFQATT, CDR2 SNEGSKA (reference sequence). The CDR3 has 15 amino acids. The V gene lost 6 bases and the J gene lost 3 bases, with 19 bases spanning the gap.

The CDR3 DNA follows: TGTGCCACCAGTGACCCGGGACTAGCTGATCGCACAGATACGCAGTATTTT. Translated, it gives CATSDPGLADRTDTQYF. The gene calls are TRBV24-1 and TRBJ2-3; TRBD2 aligns across 9 bases. Germline CDR1 is KGHDR and CDR2 is SFDVKD. With V trimmed by 4 bases and J by 1 base, 8 bases remained unmatched. The CDR3 is 17 amino acids.

The chain carries TRBV20-1 and TRBJ1-4; the match to TRBD1 covers 9 bases. Germline CDR1 reads DFQATT; CDR2 reads SNEGSKA (reference sequence). This CDR3 comprises 13 residues. V lost 3 bases and J lost 8; bases outside the gene matches: 4. CDR3 in DNA: TGCAGTGCTAGTGACAGGGGGAGAGAAAAACTGTTTTTT. Amino acids: CSASDRGREKLFF.

This clonotype was picked up many times. The J gene is TRBJ1-5, the V gene TRBV12-3 or TRBV12-4; possibly TRBD1 for D (6 bases). This CDR3 region has 14 residues. The V end was cut by 3 bases, the J end by 4 bases, with 10 bases between. The CDR3 nucleotides read TGTGCCAGCAGTTTTTCACAGGGTAATCAGCCCCAGCATTTT. The encoded protein is CASSFSQGNQPQHF.

This clonotype has only a few counts. The chain links TRBV18 to TRBJ1-1; 8 bases are a match to TRBD1. V trimming: 2 bases; J trimming: 1 base; junction bases outside the gene matches: 3. Germline loops: CDR1 KGHSH, CDR2 LQKENI. This CDR3 is built from 15 residues. The CDR3 nucleotides read TGTGCCAGCTCACCAACCGGACAGGGGAACACTGAAGCTTTCTTT. It translates to CASSPTGQGNTEAFF.

The J gene is TRBJ2-1, the V gene TRBV11-2; 8 bases line up with TRBD2. The CDR3 is 14 residues long. V shed 5 bases, J shed 10 bases, and the junction held 10 bases outside the gene matches. CDR1 is SGHAT, CDR2 FQNNGV, per germline. The CDR3 nucleotides read TGTGCCAGCAGCCCAAGCGGGAGTTCCTGGGAGCAGTTCTTC. It specifies CASSPSGSSWEQFF.

This clonotype has only one observation. The chain uses TRBV27 and TRBJ2-3, with D possibly TRBD2 on 6 matching bases. V lost 8 bases and J 5 bases, leaving 20 bases between the germline ends. The germline CDR1 and CDR2 sequences are MNHEY and SMNVEV (reference sequence). CDR3 length: 15 amino acids. This chain's CDR3 is CASVWDGRTRDTQYF. The CDR3 DNA sequence: TGTGCCAGCGTCTGGGATGGGAGGACCAGAGATACGCAGTATTTT.

This clonotype was found a few times. CDR3 sequence (DNA): TGCAGCGTTGAAACAGTCCCAGGCACCATATATTTT. Translation gives CSVETVPGTIYF. The V and J genes are TRBV29-1 and TRBJ1-3; D remains ambiguous. CDR1 is SQVTM, CDR2 ANQGSEA, per germline. Trimming pared 2 bases from V and 9 bases from J, leaving 11 bases between. This CDR3 is built from 12 residues.

The chain carries TRBV5-1 and TRBJ2-1, with TRBD2 matching over 9 bases. This CDR3 contains 15 residues. Germline loops: CDR1 SGHRS, CDR2 YFSETQ. V trimming: 0 bases; J trimming: 10 bases; junction bases outside the gene matches: 8. The CDR3 reads CASSLVRGRAEEQFF. CDR3 DNA sequence: TGCGCCAGCAGCTTGGTTCGCGGGAGGGCCGAAGAGCAGTTCTTC.

As for this clonotype: Its ends do not fully match the called genes, so a read error is possible. The chain is built from TRBV11-1 and TRBJ2-1; 9 bases map to TRBD1. The germline CDR1 and CDR2 sequences are SGHAT and FQDESV (reference sequence). The CDR3 is 11 amino acids. The CDR3 DNA reads as TGTGCCAGCAGCCAGGGGGACAGGGCTGTCTTC. This codes for CASSQGDRAVF.

This chain links TRBV5-5 with TRBJ2-1; no clear D gene. CDR3 length equals 14 residues. Trimming shortened V by 0 bases and J by 9 bases, and 13 bases separated the two germline ends. Per germline, CDR1 SGHKS and CDR2 YYEKEE (reference sequence). This chain's CDR3 is CASSLGRVLGEQFF. Here the CDR3 DNA reads TGTGCCAGCAGCTTGGGTCGGGTCCTGGGTGAGCAGTTCTTC.

This clonotype came up a few times. The gene calls are TRBV20-1 and TRBJ2-5; 13 bases are shared with TRBD2. There are 15 residues in the CDR3. V dropped 3 bases and J dropped 4; count of bases not matched to a gene: 5. Germline V gene sequence: CDR1 DFQATT, CDR2 SNEGSKA (reference sequence). In DNA form, the CDR3 reads TGCAGTGCTAGTCCCGGGACTAGCGGGATAGAGACCCAGTACTTC. Its protein is CSASPGTSGIETQYF.

The chain links TRBV20-1 to TRBJ2-1, with TRBD2 matching 11 bases. Germline V gene lookup returns CDR1 DFQATT and CDR2 SNEGSKA (reference sequence). The J segment lost 8 bases and the V segment lost 6 bases, leaving 9 bases of the junction unmatched. This CDR3 spans 14 amino acids. DNA of the CDR3: TGCAGTGCCACCGCTAGCGGGAGGACCGATGAGCAGTTCTTC. It translates to CSATASGRTDEQFF.

This clonotype was picked up a small number of times. The J gene is TRBJ2-7, the V gene TRBV5-1; 12 bases agree with TRBD1. J was trimmed by 0 bases and V by 4 bases; bases with no gene match: 2. The germline V gene encodes CDR1 SGHRS and CDR2 YFSETQ. This CDR3 is 15 amino acids long. The DNA of the CDR3 is TGCGCCAGCAGCGGGGACAGGGGGCCCTCCTACGAGCAGTACTTC. It is translated as CASSGDRGPSYEQYF.

The genes are TRBV5-1 and TRBJ2-7; 8 nucleotides line up with TRBD1. From germline, CDR1 is SGHRS and CDR2 YFSETQ. The CDR3 length is 17 residues. V shed 8 bases, J shed 0 bases, and the junction held 16 bases outside the gene matches. CDR3 sequence reads: CASTIQGVLQPSYEQYF. The CDR3 DNA reads as TGCGCCAGTACCATACAGGGGGTGCTACAACCCTCCTACGAGCAGTACTTC.

This clonotype was seen only a few times. The chain couples TRBV5-1 to TRBJ1-2; D is unresolved. The CDR3 is 14 residues long. Trimming took off 3 bases at V and 1 base at J, with 10 bases between the two ends. Per germline, CDR1 SGHRS and CDR2 YFSETQ. The CDR3: CASSSSGLNYGYTF. Here the CDR3 DNA reads TGCGCCAGCAGCTCGTCAGGACTTAACTATGGCTACACCTTC.

This clonotype has a handful of counts. The gene calls are TRBV15 and TRBJ1-4; the D is unclear. Germline values: CDR1 LNHNV, CDR2 YYDKDF (reference sequence). The CDR3 sequence is 14 residues long. V lost 3 bases to trimming and J lost 8 bases, with 13 bases between them. CDR3 residues: CATSRASPGEKLFF. In DNA form, the CDR3 reads TGTGCCACCAGCAGGGCCTCCCCGGGCGAAAAACTGTTTTTT.

This clonotype was seen a handful of times. DNA of the CDR3: TGTGCCAGCAGCCCTCGACTAGCGGGAAAGGCAGATACGCAGTATTTT. This translates into CASSPRLAGKADTQYF. The chain links TRBV7-8 to TRBJ2-3, with 11 bases lining up with TRBD2. The CDR3 is 16 residues long. J gave up 4 bases and V 5 bases, and 8 bases lay outside the gene matches. The germline CDR1 and CDR2 sequences are SGHVS and FQNEAQ.

The rearrangement joins TRBV25-1 to TRBJ2-7, with no clear D. From germline, CDR1 is MGHDK and CDR2 SYGVNS. The CDR3 is 13 residues long. Deletions cut 2 bases from V and 10 bases from J, with 15 bases between. The CDR3, as DNA: TGTGCCAGCAGTGAAGGTTCGCGGCCTCCTCAGTACTTC. Protein: CASSEGSRPPQYF.

This clonotype appeared a few times. The chain links TRBV27 to TRBJ2-3; 7 nucleotides agree with TRBD2. CDR1 and CDR2 from the germline V gene are MNHEY and SMNVEV (reference sequence). The CDR3 extends over 16 amino acids. J was trimmed by 0 bases and V by 6 bases; bases with no gene match: 9. The CDR3 protein is CASSPKRGASTDTQYF. The CDR3 nucleotides are TGTGCCAGCAGCCCAAAGCGGGGAGCTAGCACAGATACGCAGTATTTT.

The V gene is TRBV10-2, the J gene TRBJ2-5; TRBD2 agrees at 10 bases. CDR3 length: 15 residues. Germline V gives CDR1 WSHSY, CDR2 SAAADI. With 1 base clipped from V and 3 bases from J, the junction kept 2 bases outside the gene matches. Here the CDR3 DNA reads TGCGCCAGCAGTGAGTACCTAGCGGGAGAAGAGACCCAGTACTTC. It specifies CASSEYLAGEETQYF.

This clonotype has more than one count but fewer than ten. V is TRBV20-1 and J is TRBJ2-1; TRBD2 matches 8 bases. This CDR3 is built from 17 residues. The V and J ends lost 3 bases and 0 bases, in that order; junction bases with no gene match: 10. The germline V gene has CDR1 DFQATT and CDR2 SNEGSKA (reference sequence). CDR3 region: CSASSHLSGSSYNEQFF. The CDR3, as DNA: TGCAGTGCTAGTTCTCATCTAAGCGGGAGCTCCTACAATGAGCAGTTCTTC.

This clonotype was detected a few times. The chain joins TRBV5-1 to TRBJ2-1, with D possibly TRBD1 on 6 matching bases. V lost 5 bases, J lost 6 bases, and 12 bases lay in between. CDR3 length: 13 residues. Per germline, CDR1 SGHRS and CDR2 YFSETQ. The CDR3 loop reads CASRGRTANEQFF. Written as DNA, the CDR3 is TGCGCCAGCAGGGGGCGGACAGCCAATGAGCAGTTCTTC.

This clonotype was counted at least ten times. This chain joins TRBV5-1 and TRBJ2-5; D is ambiguous. This CDR3 is 11 amino acids long. In germline, CDR1 is SGHRS, CDR2 YFSETQ. Between the trimmed V and J ends, which lost 4 bases and 0 bases, there was a span of 1 base. CDR3 sequence (DNA): TGCGCCAGCAGCAACCAAGAGACCCAGTACTTC. Amino acids: CASSNQETQYF.

The V call is TRBV5-1, the J call TRBJ2-2; no definite D call. Trimming removed 5 bases from V and 7 bases from J, with 15 bases in between. The CDR3 sequence is 14 residues long. Per germline, CDR1 SGHRS and CDR2 YFSETQ. CDR3 sequence (DNA): TGCGCCAGCAGGAAGCGCGAAGGTGGCGGGGAGCTGTTTTTT. Protein product: CASRKREGGGELFF.